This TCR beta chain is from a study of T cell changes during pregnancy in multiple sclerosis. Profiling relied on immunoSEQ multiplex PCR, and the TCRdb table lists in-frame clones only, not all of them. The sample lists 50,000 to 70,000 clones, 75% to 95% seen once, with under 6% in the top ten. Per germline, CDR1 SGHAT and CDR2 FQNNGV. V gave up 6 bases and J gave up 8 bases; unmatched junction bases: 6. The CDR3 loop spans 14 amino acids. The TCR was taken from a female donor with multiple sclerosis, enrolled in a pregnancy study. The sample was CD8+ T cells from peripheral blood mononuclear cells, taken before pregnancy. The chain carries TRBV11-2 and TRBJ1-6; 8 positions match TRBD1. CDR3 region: CASSIGQGHSPLHF. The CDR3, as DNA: TGTGCCAGCAGTATTGGACAGGGTCATTCACCCCTCCACTTT.